These 24 T cell receptor beta chains were sequenced from one sample in a study of blood T cell repertoires in COVID-19. Method: immunoSEQ multiplex PCR; TCRdb's copy keeps in-frame clones and lacks some. The table includes about 200,000 clones, 85% detected once. Sequenced sample: PBMCs or T cells enriched from blood (not recorded which). All receptors derive from a middle-aged man who had recovered from COVID-19.

This clone was recorded only once. The chain links TRBV21-1 to TRBJ1-3. TRBV21-1 is a recognized pseudogene. The CDR3 runs 16 residues. The CDR3 DNA reads as TGTGCCAGCAGCAAATGGCGCAGAGGTCCGGGAAACACCATATATTTT. Protein: CASSKWRRGPGNTIYF.

V gene TRBV28 combines with J gene TRBJ2-7; the match to TRBD1 covers 8 bases. Trimming at V came to 8 bases and at J to 7 bases, leaving 10 bases not matched to a gene. CDR3 size: 13 residues. Germline loops: CDR1 MDHEN, CDR2 SYDVKM. As DNA, the CDR3 is TGTGCCAGCCGGACAGGGATATCGGGTGAGCAGTACTTC. Translating gives CASRTGISGEQYF.

This clone was detected a few times. The chain employs TRBV28 and TRBJ2-7; TRBD2 matches 9 bases. CDR3 length: 15 amino acids. The V and J ends lost 2 bases and 3 bases, in that order; junction bases with no gene match: 5. The germline V gene has CDR1 MDHEN and CDR2 SYDVKM. The CDR3 sequence is CASSLGAAGGYEQYF. The CDR3, as DNA: TGTGCCAGCAGTTTAGGGGCAGCGGGAGGCTACGAGCAGTACTTC.

This sequence joins TRBV5-4 and TRBJ2-1, with TRBD2 matching 11 bases. The CDR3 totals 16 residues. Trimming cost V 4 bases and J 5 bases; bases outside gene matches: 8. Germline V gives CDR1 SGHNT, CDR2 YYREEE (reference sequence). CDR3 protein: CASSNLAGGNDNEQFF. The CDR3 DNA reads as TGTGCCAGCAGCAATCTAGCGGGAGGTAATGACAATGAGCAGTTCTTC.

The rearrangement uses TRBV7-9 and TRBJ2-7; 7 bases line up with TRBD1. The CDR3 runs 17 residues. V was clipped by 6 bases and J by 5 bases; unmatched bases: 19. The germline gives CDR1 SEHNR, CDR2 FQNEAQ (reference sequence). CDR3 coding DNA: TGTGCCAGCAGTATAGGGTCGCACAGGACAGGCGGTCACGAGCAGTACTTC. Its translation is CASSIGSHRTGGHEQYF.

As for this clone: A junction boundary mismatches the germline segment, possibly from a read error. This sequence joins TRBV30 and TRBJ2-3; 7 bases are a match to TRBD2. Per germline, CDR1 GTSNPN and CDR2 SVGIG (reference sequence). This CDR3 has 14 amino acids. The chain's CDR3 is CARSRTGGKDTQYF. The CDR3 DNA reads TGTGCCCGGAGCCGGACGGGAGGAAAAGATACGCAGTATTTT.

CDR3 loop: CASTEVGGPQETQYF. The CDR3 region has the DNA TGTGCCAGCACCGAAGTAGGGGGCCCTCAAGAGACCCAGTACTTC. The V call is TRBV7-9, the J call TRBJ2-5, with 7 positions matching TRBD1. The CDR3 is 15 residues long. Germline V gene sequence: CDR1 SEHNR, CDR2 FQNEAQ (reference sequence). With 7 bases clipped from V and 2 bases from J, the junction kept 10 bases outside the gene matches.

There are a few counts of this clone. The rearrangement joins TRBV3-1 (or the pseudogene TRBV3-2) to TRBJ2-7; 7 nucleotides line up with TRBD2. The CDR3 sequence is 14 residues long. The V gene's germline CDR1 is LGHDT and CDR2 YNNKEL (reference sequence). With V trimmed by 4 bases and J by 6 bases, 9 bases remained unmatched. CDR3 protein: CASSPDSGASEQYF. The CDR3 nucleotides read TGTGCCAGCAGCCCCGACAGCGGGGCCTCCGAGCAGTACTTC.

This CDR3 reads CASSSLRTQTSNTEAFF. Written as DNA, the CDR3 is TGCGCCAGCAGCTCCCTTAGGACTCAGACCTCGAACACTGAAGCTTTCTTT. The gene calls are TRBV5-1 and TRBJ1-1, with D unclear. The CDR3 runs to 17 residues. From germline, CDR1 is SGHRS and CDR2 YFSETQ. The V end was cut by 3 bases, the J end by 1 base, with 19 bases between.

The chain joins TRBV27 to TRBJ2-7; 12 bases agree with TRBD2. The length of the CDR3 is 15 residues. Germline V gene lookup returns CDR1 MNHEY and CDR2 SMNVEV (reference sequence). Trimming took 6 bases from V and 3 from J; bases not matched to a gene: 6. The CDR3 sequence is CASSPGLAGIYEQYF. Here the CDR3 DNA reads TGTGCCAGCAGCCCCGGACTAGCGGGGATCTACGAGCAGTACTTC.

The rearrangement links TRBV4-1 to TRBJ2-3; a possible D gene is TRBD2 (5 bases). Trimming left V 1 base short and J 4 bases short, with 27 bases between. This CDR3 contains 20 residues. Germline V gene sequence: CDR1 MGHRA, CDR2 YSYEKL. The CDR3 spells CASSQVGLARGPGAPDTQYF. Here the CDR3 DNA reads TGCGCCAGCAGCCAAGTAGGGCTAGCTCGAGGGCCCGGAGCCCCAGATACGCAGTATTTT.

This sequence joins TRBV28 and TRBJ2-3; D is undetermined. V was shortened by 2 bases and J by 5 bases, with 14 bases between the two germline ends. Looked up from germline, CDR1 is MDHEN and CDR2 is SYDVKM. The CDR3 totals 15 residues. CDR3 nucleotides: TGTGCCAGCAGTTTAAAATTCGGTAGGAGAGATACGCAGTATTTT. Its protein product is CASSLKFGRRDTQYF.

This chain joins TRBV7-3 and TRBJ1-1, with D perhaps matching TRBD1 (5 bases). Trimming took off 5 bases at V and 1 base at J, with 17 bases between the two ends. Germline assignment: CDR1 SGHTA and CDR2 FQGTGA. This CDR3 is 16 amino acids long. The CDR3 region has the DNA TGTGCCAGCAGCCCAGGGCCCCATTATACGAACACTGAAGCTTTCTTT. Its protein product is CASSPGPHYTNTEAFF.

The chain joins TRBV27 to TRBJ2-1; D possibly corresponds to TRBD2 (5 bases). Germline CDR1 is MNHEY and CDR2 is SMNVEV (reference sequence). The CDR3 has 16 residues. Trimming took off 0 bases at V and 7 bases at J, with 16 bases between the two ends. CDR3 residues: CASSLSAGKWVNEQFF. DNA for the CDR3: TGTGCCAGCAGTTTATCGGCCGGGAAGTGGGTGAATGAGCAGTTCTTC.

The chain recombines TRBV7-8 with TRBJ2-4; D ambiguous. Germline CDR1 SGHVS, CDR2 FQNEAQ. V lost 4 bases to trimming and J lost 6 bases, with 13 bases between them. This CDR3 has 14 amino acids. The chain's CDR3 is CASSYVTGLNIQYF. In DNA form, the CDR3 reads TGTGCCAGCAGCTACGTTACGGGTTTAAACATTCAGTACTTC.

This clone was counted a single time. The V and J genes are TRBV6-5 and TRBJ2-7; TRBD1 aligns across 10 bases. The length of the CDR3 is 14 residues. V shed 9 bases and J 1 base; nucleotides not matched to a gene: 6. Germline-derived CDR1 and CDR2 are MNHEY and SVGAGI. CDR3 nucleotide sequence: TGTGCCAGTGCGCGGGACAGGGGTTCCTACGAGCAGTACTTC. It yields the protein CASARDRGSYEQYF.

This rearrangement joins TRBV9 to TRBJ2-7; D is perhaps TRBD1 (5 bases). V lost 4 bases, J lost 0 bases, and 14 bases lay in between. This CDR3 region has 15 residues. Germline-derived CDR1 and CDR2 are SGDLS and YYNGEE. The CDR3 DNA follows: TGTGCCAGCAGCATCACCGACAGCTACTCCTACGAGCAGTACTTC. Protein: CASSITDSYSYEQYF. The whole variable domain, remainder taken from reference TRBV9 and TRBJ2-7, is DSGVTQTPKHLITATGQRVTLRCSPRSGDLSVYWYQQSLDQGLQFLIQYYNGEERAKGNILERFSAQQFPDLHSELNLSSLELGDSALYFCASSITDSYSYEQYFGPGTRLTVT.

Regarding this clone: One end of the junction varies from germline; a read error may be responsible. This chain connects TRBV2 to TRBJ1-5, with D possibly being TRBD1 (5 bases). Per germline, CDR1 SNHLY and CDR2 FYNNEI. This CDR3 has 18 residues. The DNA of the CDR3 is TGTGCCAGCAGTACCCGAAAAGGGGAAGACGGTAGCAATCAGTCCCAGCATTTT. It specifies CASSTRKGEDGSNQSQHF.

The chain joins TRBV6-5 to TRBJ2-7; 7 nucleotides align to TRBD1. Unmatched junction bases numbered 10, after V lost 7 bases and J lost 4 bases. The CDR3 runs 14 residues. The germline V gene encodes CDR1 MNHEY and CDR2 SVGAGI. The CDR3 nucleotides read TGTGCCAGCACAGAAGACAGGGTGCTGTACGAGCAGTACTTC. This codes for CASTEDRVLYEQYF.

This chain uses TRBV27 with TRBJ2-1, with 9 bases matching TRBD2. Germline CDR1 and CDR2: MNHEY and SMNVEV (reference sequence). The CDR3 spans 16 residues. The ends lost 1 base at V and 2 bases at J; junction bases unmatched: 3. The CDR3 nucleotides are TGTGCCAGCAGTTTATGGGCTAGCGGGACCTACAATGAGCAGTTCTTC. It yields the protein CASSLWASGTYNEQFF.

This clone was found a few times. The chain has TRBV28 and TRBJ1-4, with TRBD1 identical over 7 bases. V gave up 5 bases and J gave up 7 bases; unmatched junction bases: 7. In germline, CDR1 is MDHEN, CDR2 SYDVKM. CDR3 length: 14 residues. The CDR3: CASSEGAVSEKLFF. In nucleotides, the CDR3 is TGTGCCAGCAGTGAGGGGGCGGTTAGTGAAAAACTGTTTTTT.

This clone was seen once. The chain uses TRBV20-1 and TRBJ1-2, with D unresolved. The V gene's germline CDR1 is DFQATT and CDR2 SNEGSKA (reference sequence). The CDR3 is made up of 12 amino acids. V was pared by 3 bases and J by 3 bases, with 8 bases between. The CDR3 sequence is CSASQDYYGYTF. The DNA for the CDR3 is TGCAGTGCTAGTCAGGATTACTATGGCTACACCTTC.

The chain is built from TRBV5-6 and TRBJ1-2, with 8 positions matching TRBD1. In germline, CDR1 is SGHDT, CDR2 YYEEEE. Trimming at V came to 0 bases and at J to 4 bases, leaving 5 bases not matched to a gene. This CDR3 is 15 amino acids long. The CDR3 DNA reads TGTGCCAGCAGCTTGGGGGACAGGCCTCTCTATGGCTACACCTTC. This codes for CASSLGDRPLYGYTF.

The chain is built from TRBV7-9 and TRBJ2-3; no firm D call. The CDR3 loop spans 13 amino acids. Germline lookup yields CDR1 SEHNR and CDR2 FQNEAQ (reference sequence). V was shortened by 6 bases and J by 1 base, with 8 bases between the two germline ends. The CDR3 nucleotides are TGTGCCAGCAGTCGGGTTGGCACAGATACGCAGTATTTT. This gives the protein CASSRVGTDTQYF. Based on the CDR3 plus reference TRBV7-9 and TRBJ2-3, the full variable domain is DTGVSQNPRHKITKRGQNVTFRCDPISEHNRLYWYRQTLGQGPEFLTYFQNEAQLEKSRLLSDRFSAERPKGSFSTLEIQRTEQGDSAMYLCASSRVGTDTQYFGPGTRLTVL.